Reported below is one T cell receptor beta chain. One junction end disagrees with the germline gene, perhaps due to a read error. PCR used 60 Vbeta primers and 13 Jbeta primers. Repertoires were generated with immunoSEQ multiplex PCR, while TCRdb's copy carries only in-frame clones and drops some. The top ten clones hold roughly 13% of a sample with 75,000 to 95,000 clones, over 75% of them seen once. This sample is drawn from a study of cytomegalovirus exposure and HLA in healthy donors. The CDR3 contains 15 residues. Per the germline V gene, CDR1 is SSHAT and CDR2 is FNYEAQ (reference sequence). What was sequenced was PBMCs. V gene TRBV7-7 combines with J gene TRBJ2-5; 8 positions agree with TRBD2. This sequence was found in a human donor in good health. The CDR3 DNA reads as TGTGCTAGCAGCTTAGGGGGACTAGTTGGAGAGACCCAGTACTTC. Translating it yields CASSLGGLVGETQYF.